Listed below are T cell receptor beta chains from one sample, sequenced in a study of siplizumab effects on memory and regulatory T cells. Sequenced by immunoSEQ multiplex PCR; TCRdb stores in-frame clones only, minus some. The sample holds tens of thousands of clones, roughly 93% seen once. The sample consisted of CD8+ T cells sorted from blood. Source of these receptors: a human donor in good health. Both conserved end residues are part of each CDR3. D genes are given only for firm matches. Rows give clone size only sometimes, using once, few, many, or a class for an expanded clone.

v_gene	d_gene	j_gene	abundance	CDR3aa	CDR3nt
TRBV27	NA	TRBJ1-4	NA	CASTFRAKANEKLFF	TGTGCCAGCACTTTCAGGGCTAAGGCTAATGAAAAACTGTTTTTT
TRBV5-1	TRBD2	TRBJ2-5	NA	CASSWASGTGTSEKTQYF	TGCGCCAGCAGCTGGGCCTCAGGGACCGGGACTAGTGAGAAGACCCAGTACTTC
TRBV29-1	TRBD1	TRBJ2-7	once	CSVEPQGTYEQYF	TGCAGCGTTGAACCACAGGGGACCTACGAGCAGTACTTC
TRBV19	NA	TRBJ1-5	NA	CASSIVSGDQPQHF	TGTGCCAGTAGTATAGTGTCGGGGGACCAGCCCCAGCATTTT
TRBV7-6	TRBD2	TRBJ2-3	NA	CASSPSGRGTDTQYF	TGTGCCAGCAGTCCTAGCGGGAGAGGGACAGATACGCAGTATTTT
TRBV5-4	TRBD1	TRBJ2-7	NA	CASSLTTGGNEQYF	TGTGCCAGCAGCTTAACGACAGGGGGGAACGAGCAGTACTTC
TRBV9	NA	TRBJ1-2	NA	CASSVGYSALGGYTF	TGTGCCAGCAGCGTAGGGTACTCAGCGTTGGGTGGCTACACCTTC
TRBV9	TRBD2	TRBJ2-3	NA	CASSRPGGGTDTQYF	TGTGCCAGCAGCCGGCCCGGGGGGGGCACAGATACGCAGTATTTT
TRBV19	NA	TRBJ2-3	once	CASSISGATDTQYF	TGTGCCAGTAGTATATCGGGGGCCACAGATACGCAGTATTTT
TRBV7-9	NA	TRBJ1-2	once	CASSLEGDGYTF	TGTGCCAGCAGCTTAGAAGGAGATGGCTACACCTTC
TRBV7-6	NA	TRBJ2-2	NA	CASSLLRVTSTGELFF	TGTGCCAGCAGCTTGCTCCGGGTGACTAGTACCGGGGAGCTGTTTTTT
TRBV6-5	NA	TRBJ2-3	once	CASSNPEASDTQYF	TGTGCCAGCAGCAACCCTGAGGCCTCCGATACGCAGTATTTT
TRBV6-5	NA	TRBJ1-2	NA	CASSYSGSAGLFGYTF	TGTGCCAGCAGTTACTCGGGGTCTGCGGGTCTATTTGGCTACACCTTC
TRBV29-1	TRBD1	TRBJ1-2	NA	CSTPDRGGYTF	TGCAGCACGCCCGACAGGGGCGGCTACACCTTC
TRBV7-2	NA	TRBJ2-7	once	CASSLPRDLSYEQYF	TGTGCCAGCAGCTTGCCGCGGGACCTATCCTACGAGCAGTACTTC
TRBV29-1	TRBD2	TRBJ2-3	NA	CSVEDLGEGPGTQYF	TGCAGCGTTGAAGATCTCGGGGAGGGGCCCGGTACGCAGTATTTT
TRBV25-1	TRBD1	TRBJ2-7	NA	CASPQGVPYEQYF	TGTGCCAGTCCCCAGGGGGTCCCCTACGAGCAGTACTTC
TRBV30	NA	TRBJ2-3	once	CAWRPPRDIRHTDTQYF	TGTGCCTGGAGACCACCAAGGGATATACGCCACACAGATACGCAGTATTTT
TRBV5-1	NA	TRBJ1-2	NA	CASSLDQGTYGYTF	TGCGCCAGCAGCTTGGATCAGGGTACCTATGGCTACACCTTC
TRBV9	TRBD2	TRBJ2-1	NA	CASSPGGVAYNEQFF	TGTGCCAGCAGCCCGGGGGGGGTCGCCTACAATGAGCAGTTCTTC
TRBV27	NA	TRBJ2-7	once	CASSLDWGPIYEQYF	TGTGCCAGCAGTTTAGACTGGGGGCCGATCTACGAGCAGTACTTC
TRBV6-7	NA	TRBJ2-6	NA	CASSYPGGAGANVLTF	TGTGCCAGCAGTTACCCAGGGGGGGCTGGGGCCAACGTCCTGACTTTC
TRBV27	NA	TRBJ2-3	NA	CASTLAPTSTDTQYF	TGTGCCAGCACCTTGGCCCCGACTAGCACAGATACGCAGTATTTT
TRBV7-9	NA	TRBJ1-2	NA	CASSLAPGSVSYGYTF	TGTGCCAGCAGCTTAGCTCCCGGCAGCGTCTCATATGGCTACACCTTC